These 17 T cell receptor beta chains were sequenced from one sample in a study of cytomegalovirus exposure and HLA in healthy donors. PCR was performed using 60 Vbeta and 13 Jbeta primers. Sequencing was performed with immunoSEQ multiplex PCR; in TCRdb, only in-frame clones are kept and a portion is missing. The sample shows approximately 98,000 clones, around 72% of them seen only once. Sample: PBMCs. Every receptor here comes from a male donor in good health and CMV-seronegative.

CDR3 protein: CASSLVRGSGRYYEQYF. The CDR3 DNA is TGTGCCAGCAGTTTAGTTCGGGGGAGCGGGAGATACTACGAGCAGTACTTC. The gene calls are TRBV27 and TRBJ2-7; 8 positions agree with TRBD2. This CDR3 spans 17 amino acids. The germline V gene encodes CDR1 MNHEY and CDR2 SMNVEV (reference sequence). V shed 2 bases and J 3 bases; nucleotides not matched to a gene: 12.

In this sample, this clone turned up a few times. The chain couples TRBV13 to TRBJ2-1; maybe TRBD1 (5 bases). Per the germline V gene, CDR1 is PRHDT and CDR2 is FYEKMQ (reference sequence). This CDR3 comprises 13 residues. Trimming stripped 3 bases from V and 9 bases from J, with 12 bases between. CDR3 residues: CASSFQQVSEQFF. CDR3 DNA: TGTGCCAGCAGCTTTCAACAGGTCAGTGAGCAGTTCTTC.

The J gene is TRBJ2-7, the V gene TRBV10-1; TRBD1 aligns across 9 bases. This CDR3 is 14 amino acids long. The germline gives CDR1 WNHNN, CDR2 SYGVQD (reference sequence). V lost 5 bases to trimming and J lost 3 bases; unmatched junction nucleotides: 5. CDR3 loop: CASSKGQGLYEQYF. The CDR3 DNA reads TGCGCCAGCAGTAAGGGACAGGGTCTCTACGAGCAGTACTTC.

J is TRBJ2-7 and V is TRBV9; D unresolved. In germline, CDR1 is SGDLS, CDR2 YYNGEE. This CDR3 has 15 amino acids. Trimming stripped 0 bases from V and 5 bases from J, with 15 bases between. CDR3 in amino acids: CASSVAVDPRHEQYF. CDR3 sequence (DNA): TGTGCCAGCAGCGTAGCCGTCGACCCTAGGCACGAGCAGTACTTC.

The gene calls are TRBV27 and TRBJ2-1; TRBD1 aligns across 7 bases. V gave up 9 bases and J gave up 12 bases; unmatched junction bases: 20. Germline V gene sequence: CDR1 MNHEY, CDR2 SMNVEV (reference sequence). This CDR3 contains 15 residues. CDR3 nucleotides: TGTGCCAGTCGACTATTAGGGGGCGGCGAAGGTAGGCAGTTCTTC. Encoded protein: CASRLLGGGEGRQFF.

This rearrangement joins TRBV5-6 to TRBJ1-6; 7 nucleotides align to TRBD1. The V and J ends lost 0 bases and 3 bases, in that order; junction bases with no gene match: 0. In germline, CDR1 is SGHDT, CDR2 YYEEEE. This CDR3 spans 15 amino acids. The CDR3 DNA follows: TGTGCCAGCAGCTTGGGGGACAGCTATAATTCACCCCTCCACTTT. Its translation is CASSLGDSYNSPLHF.

The genes are TRBV9 and TRBJ2-7; possibly TRBD1 for D (6 bases). Trimming took 0 bases from V and 5 from J, leaving 9 bases between them. CDR3 length equals 13 residues. CDR1 is SGDLS, CDR2 YYNGEE, per germline. The CDR3 spells CASSVAQGHEQYF. The CDR3 nucleotides read TGTGCCAGCAGCGTAGCACAGGGCCACGAGCAGTACTTC.

CDR3 sequence: CASSLANRGGEQYF. The CDR3, as DNA: TGTGCCAGCAGCTTAGCTAACAGGGGCGGGGAGCAGTACTTC. V gene TRBV7-6 combines with J gene TRBJ2-7; TRBD1 agrees at 7 bases. V trimming: 0 bases; J trimming: 7 bases; junction bases outside the gene matches: 6. The CDR3 covers 14 residues. The germline CDR1 and CDR2 sequences are SGHVS and FNYEAQ.

Here the CDR3 reads CATKIRVDTEAFF. CDR3 DNA sequence: TGTGCCACCAAGATCAGGGTAGACACTGAAGCTTTCTTT. This chain connects TRBV10-3 to TRBJ1-1; possible D gene TRBD1, 5 bases. The CDR3 is 13 amino acids. Germline loops: CDR1 ENHRY, CDR2 SYGVKD. V was pared by 10 bases and J by 3 bases, with 15 bases between.

The V and J genes are TRBV7-9 and TRBJ1-2; D is perhaps TRBD1 (5 bases). The V end was cut by 5 bases, the J end by 4 bases, with 17 bases between. Germline V gene sequence: CDR1 SEHNR, CDR2 FQNEAQ (reference sequence). The CDR3 covers 15 residues. CDR3 bases: TGTGCCAGCAGCGAATCTGTGGCAGGGCTCTATGGCTACACCTTC. It yields the protein CASSESVAGLYGYTF. The full variable domain, rest sourced from reference TRBV7-9 and TRBJ1-2, is DTGVSQNPRHKITKRGQNVTFRCDPISEHNRLYWYRQTLGQGPEFLTYFQNEAQLEKSRLLSDRFSAERPKGSFSTLEIQRTEQGDSAMYLCASSESVAGLYGYTFGSGTRLTVV.

The chain uses TRBV7-3 and TRBJ2-7; possible D gene TRBD2, 7 bases. Trimming took off 2 bases at V and 2 bases at J, with 13 bases between the two ends. Per germline, CDR1 SGHTA and CDR2 FQGTGA. The CDR3 is 15 residues long. In nucleotides, the CDR3 is TGTGCCAGCAGCTTAGGCGGGGGCGAAACCTACGAGCAGTACTTC. Translating it yields CASSLGGGETYEQYF.

V and J are TRBV6-5 and TRBJ1-5, with D possibly TRBD1 on 6 matching bases. The CDR3 contains 13 residues. V gave up 5 bases and J gave up 5 bases, with 10 bases separating them. CDR1 MNHEY and CDR2 SVGAGI come from the germline V gene. The CDR3 sequence: CASSGRGYQPQHF. In DNA form, the CDR3 reads TGTGCCAGCAGTGGGAGGGGGTATCAGCCCCAGCATTTT.

The rearrangement links TRBV19 to TRBJ2-7, with 9 bases lining up with TRBD1. Germline CDR1 LNHDA, CDR2 SQIVND (reference sequence). Trimming cost V 8 bases and J 4 bases; bases outside gene matches: 6. The CDR3 spans 13 residues. CDR3 coding DNA: TGTGCCAGTCGCCGGGACAGGGATTACGAGCAGTACTTC. It yields the protein CASRRDRDYEQYF.

V is TRBV29-1 and J is TRBJ1-1, with D unclear. The CDR3 is made up of 10 amino acids. Germline values: CDR1 SQVTM, CDR2 ANQGSEA. Trimming removed 5 bases at V and 3 bases at J, with 4 bases between. CDR3 DNA sequence: TGCAGCGTTTCGGACACTGAAGCTTTCTTT. This translates into CSVSDTEAFF.

This clone was seen more than once but under ten times. The V call is TRBV14, the J call TRBJ1-2; D is ambiguous. V lost 4 bases, J lost 7 bases, and 16 bases lay in between. CDR3 length: 14 amino acids. Germline values: CDR1 SGHDN, CDR2 FVKESK. CDR3 in amino acids: CASSPTESYSGYTF. CDR3 DNA sequence: TGTGCCAGCAGCCCCACAGAGAGCTATAGTGGCTACACCTTC.

This chain joins TRBV28 and TRBJ2-7, with a weak D call TRBD2 (5 bases). The CDR3 has 16 residues. Trimming left V 1 base short and J 3 bases short, with 16 bases between. The germline V gene encodes CDR1 MDHEN and CDR2 SYDVKM. This CDR3 reads CASSLFGTGSFYEQYF. The CDR3 nucleotides read TGTGCCAGCAGTTTATTCGGCACGGGATCGTTCTACGAGCAGTACTTC.

V is TRBV9 and J is TRBJ1-5, with D perhaps TRBD1 (5 bases). CDR3 length: 15 amino acids. Trimming cost V 0 bases and J 7 bases, with 14 bases left between them. Germline V gene lookup returns CDR1 SGDLS and CDR2 YYNGEE. In nucleotides, the CDR3 is TGTGCCAGCAGCGTAGATCTCCAGGGTGACCAGCCCCAGCATTTT. Encoded protein: CASSVDLQGDQPQHF.